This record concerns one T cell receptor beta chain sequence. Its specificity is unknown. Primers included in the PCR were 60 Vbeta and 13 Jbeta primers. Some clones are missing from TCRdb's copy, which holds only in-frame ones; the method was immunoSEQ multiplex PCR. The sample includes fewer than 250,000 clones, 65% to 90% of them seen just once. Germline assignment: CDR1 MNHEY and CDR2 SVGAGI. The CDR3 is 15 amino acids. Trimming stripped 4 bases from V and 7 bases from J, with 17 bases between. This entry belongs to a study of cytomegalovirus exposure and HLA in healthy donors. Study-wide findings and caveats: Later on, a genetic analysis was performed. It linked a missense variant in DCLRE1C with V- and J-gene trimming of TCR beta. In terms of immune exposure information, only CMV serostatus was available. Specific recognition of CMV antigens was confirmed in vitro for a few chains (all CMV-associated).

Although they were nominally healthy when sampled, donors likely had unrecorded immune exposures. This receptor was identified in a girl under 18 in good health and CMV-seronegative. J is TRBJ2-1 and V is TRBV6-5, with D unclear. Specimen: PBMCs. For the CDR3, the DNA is TGTGCCAGCAGTTCTAATGGTCGCCGCAAGAATGAGCAGTTCTTC. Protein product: CASSSNGRRKNEQFF.